The 26 T cell receptor beta chains below come from one sample, sequenced in a study of T cells in Graves' hyperthyroidism and ophthalmopathy. The investigators amplified TCR beta CDR3 regions from RNA transcripts. TCR CDR3 regions were first amplified by RT-PCR with HTBI primers. Each CDR3 protein gets one entry after TCRdb re-called the multiplex PCR reads with MiXCR. Among a few hundred thousand distinct CDR3 sequences listed, about 43% were seen once. The material sequenced was peripheral blood or thyroid tissue (not recorded which). Receptors originate from a woman in her late teens or twenties with Graves' hyperthyroidism.

This clonotype was seen repeatedly, ten times or more. The chain is built from TRBV6-1 and TRBJ1-1, with a weak D call TRBD1 (6 bases). Germline CDR1 reads MNHNS; CDR2 reads SASEGT. The CDR3 is 13 amino acids. Trimming shortened V by 7 bases and J by 3 bases, and 12 bases separated the two germline ends. CDR3 loop: CASKVTGHTEAFF. The CDR3 bases are TGTGCCAGCAAAGTTACAGGGCACACTGAAGCTTTCTTT.

J is TRBJ2-2 and V is TRBV12-3 or TRBV12-4, with TRBD1 matching 8 bases. With 6 bases clipped from V and 3 bases from J, the junction kept 6 bases outside the gene matches. The CDR3 length is 15 residues. CDR3 loop: CASSQGTGYTGELFF. CDR3 bases: TGTGCCAGCAGCCAAGGGACAGGTTACACCGGGGAGCTGTTTTTT.

The CDR3 reads CACNPGNTEAFF. The CDR3 DNA follows: TGTGCCTGCAATCCGGGGAACACTGAAGCTTTCTTT. The gene calls are TRBV5-5 and TRBJ1-1; D remains ambiguous. In germline, CDR1 is SGHKS, CDR2 YYEKEE (reference sequence). The germline V and J ends were trimmed by 10 bases and 1 base, with 11 bases remaining between them. This CDR3 comprises 12 residues.

J is TRBJ1-2 and V is TRBV29-1; 7 bases are shared with TRBD1. The CDR3 covers 12 residues. Germline V gene data show CDR1 as SQVTM and CDR2 as ANQGSEA. CDR3 region: CSYPGQNYGYTF. Written as DNA, the CDR3 is TGCAGTTACCCGGGACAGAACTATGGCTACACCTTC.

The V and J genes are TRBV6-1 and TRBJ2-7; TRBD2 aligns across 14 bases. CDR1 and CDR2 from the germline V gene are MNHNS and SASEGT. V lost 5 bases and J lost 6; bases outside the gene matches: 6. CDR3 length equals 15 residues. For the CDR3, the DNA is TGTGCCAGCAGTTTCGGGACTAGCGGGAGAAGCGAGCAGTACTTC. This encodes CASSFGTSGRSEQYF.

The J gene is TRBJ2-6, the V gene TRBV27; no reliable D call. Germline-derived CDR1 and CDR2 are MNHEY and SMNVEV (reference sequence). This CDR3 is 13 amino acids long. V lost 7 bases and J lost 3, with 7 bases in between. In DNA form, the CDR3 reads TGTGCCAGCAAGGGTATTGGGGCCAACGTCCTGACTTTC. Its translation is CASKGIGANVLTF.

Details on this clonotype: A read error is possible here, since a much larger clone lies one base away. The chain joins TRBV7-2 to TRBJ2-2; D may correspond to TRBD1 or TRBD2 (5 bases each). CDR3 length equals 13 residues. Trimming stripped 6 bases from V and 9 bases from J, with 14 bases between. Germline V gives CDR1 SGHTA, CDR2 FQGNSA. The CDR3 here is CASRRDGARELFF. The CDR3 DNA is TGTGCCAGCAGACGCGACGGGGCCAGGGAGCTGTTTTTT.

A note on this clonotype: Possible read error: a much larger clone is one base away. This chain links TRBV9 with TRBJ2-7, with TRBD1 matching over 7 bases. The CDR3 totals 15 residues. Unmatched junction bases numbered 9, after V lost 0 bases and J lost 6 bases. CDR1 and CDR2 (germline): SGDLS, YYNGEE. The CDR3 bases are TGTGCCAGCAGCGTAGAGGCAGGGGGAACCTGCGAGCAGTACTTC. Its protein product is CASSVEAGGTCEQYF.

Concerning this clonotype: A much larger clone differs by one base, so this may be a read error. This chain connects TRBV7-9 to TRBJ1-2; a weak D match, TRBD1 (6 bases). This CDR3 has 15 residues. Trimming left V 5 bases short and J 2 bases short, with 15 bases between. Germline CDR1 and CDR2: SEHNR and FQNEAQ (reference sequence). The CDR3 DNA sequence: TGTGCCAGCAGCGACCCACGGGGGCGGAACTATGGCTACACCTTC. This sequence encodes CASSDPRGRNYGYTF. Looking up the rest from reference TRBV7-9 and TRBJ1-2 gives the full variable domain: DTGVSQNPRHKITKRGQNVTFRCDPISEHNRLYWYRQTLGQGPEFLTYFQNEAQLEKSRLLSDRFSAERPKGSFSTLEIQRTEQGDSAMYLCASSDPRGRNYGYTFGSGTRLTVV.

Comments on this clonotype: At one end the junction does not follow the germline gene, possibly because of a read error. CDR3 DNA: TGCAGTGCTAGCGGGAGGTACTCCTTC. It specifies CSASGRYSF. The chain couples TRBV20-1 to TRBJ1-2, with D unresolved. This CDR3 spans 9 amino acids. Looked up from germline, CDR1 is DFQATT and CDR2 is SNEGSKA (reference sequence).

This clonotype was observed at least ten times. This chain uses TRBV6-4 with TRBJ1-2, with D uncertain. This CDR3 contains 11 residues. V was cut by 2 bases and J by 7 bases, with 5 bases left in between. From germline, CDR1 is MRHNA and CDR2 SNTAGT. The CDR3 is CASSDSAGYTF. The CDR3 DNA is TGTGCCAGCAGTGACAGTGCTGGCTACACCTTC.

The gene calls are TRBV20-1 and TRBJ2-7; D is unresolved. Trimming pared 1 base from V and 7 bases from J, leaving 11 bases between. CDR3 length equals 12 residues. Germline V gene sequence: CDR1 DFQATT, CDR2 SNEGSKA (reference sequence). The CDR3 protein is CSARGLTLEQYF. CDR3 DNA: TGCAGTGCTAGAGGGTTGACTCTTGAGCAGTACTTC.

Notes on this clonotype: This sequence may be a read error, since a much larger clone differs from it by one base. V and J are TRBV12-3 or TRBV12-4 and TRBJ2-7; TRBD1 might be the D (5 bases). This CDR3 region has 14 residues. Trimming stripped 6 bases from V and 8 bases from J, with 20 bases between. CDR3 region: CASSRSRQGSKQYF. The CDR3 DNA sequence: TGTGCCAGCAGCCGGTCGAGGCAGGGAAGCAAGCAGTACTTC.

This chain's CDR3 is CSSLTSGQETQYF. Written as DNA, the CDR3 is TGCAGCAGCCTCACTAGCGGCCAAGAGACCCAGTACTTC. The chain carries TRBV29-1 and TRBJ2-5; TRBD2 matches at 8 bases. Germline V gene lookup returns CDR1 SQVTM and CDR2 ANQGSEA. This CDR3 region has 13 residues. V was pared by 8 bases and J by 1 base, with 6 bases of the junction left unmatched.

V and J are TRBV2 and TRBJ1-2; TRBD1 matches 7 bases. The CDR3 consists of 13 residues. The V gene's germline CDR1 is SNHLY and CDR2 FYNNEI. V was pared by 6 bases and J by 4 bases, with 5 bases of the junction left unmatched. CDR3 DNA sequence: TGTGCCAGCAGGGAGGGACAGTCCTATGGCTACACCTTC. Translating it yields CASREGQSYGYTF.

The J gene is TRBJ2-2, the V gene TRBV7-2, with D perhaps given as TRBD1 or TRBD2 (6 bases each). Germline CDR1 is SGHTA and CDR2 is FQGNSA. The CDR3 is made up of 15 amino acids. The V and J ends lost 5 bases and 6 bases respectively, with 16 bases between them. CDR3 coding DNA: TGTGCCAGCAGCCCAAACTCGGGGGCCGCCGGGGAGCTGTTTTTT. Encoded protein: CASSPNSGAAGELFF.

In this sample, this clonotype turned up many times. The chain couples TRBV6-6 to TRBJ2-7, with 11 bases lining up with TRBD1. The V gene's germline CDR1 is MNHNY and CDR2 SVGAGI (reference sequence). The length of the CDR3 is 15 residues. Trimming cost V 1 base and J 7 bases; bases outside gene matches: 6. The CDR3 region is CASSYLGQGAGEQYF. CDR3 DNA sequence: TGTGCCAGCAGTTACTTAGGACAGGGGGCGGGAGAGCAGTACTTC.

This chain joins TRBV5-1 and TRBJ1-4; D unclear. V lost 0 bases and J lost 5, with 11 bases in between. Germline CDR1 SGHRS, CDR2 YFSETQ. The length of the CDR3 is 15 residues. Here the CDR3 DNA reads TGCGCCAGCAGCTTGGGAGGCCGGGGAAATGAAAAACTGTTTTTT. Protein: CASSLGGRGNEKLFF.

In this sample, this clonotype turned up many times. The rearrangement uses TRBV20-1 and TRBJ1-1, with a possible D match to TRBD1 (5 bases). The germline gives CDR1 DFQATT, CDR2 SNEGSKA (reference sequence). The CDR3 contains 12 residues. Trimming shortened V by 2 bases and J by 7 bases, and 11 bases separated the two germline ends. CDR3 in DNA: TGCAGTGCTAGACCGGGGGAGATTGAAGCTTTCTTT. This encodes CSARPGEIEAFF.

This clonotype was recorded at least ten times. The V call is TRBV20-1, the J call TRBJ1-2; D unclear. In germline, CDR1 is DFQATT, CDR2 SNEGSKA (reference sequence). This CDR3 is built from 15 residues. The V gene lost 0 bases and the J gene lost 3 bases, with 14 bases spanning the gap. The CDR3 spells CSARDLVTAYYGYTF. CDR3 DNA sequence: TGCAGTGCTAGAGATCTAGTGACCGCTTACTATGGCTACACCTTC.

This clonotype came up many times. The chain carries TRBV7-2 and TRBJ2-7, with 12 bases that match TRBD2. Germline V gene lookup returns CDR1 SGHTA and CDR2 FQGNSA. This CDR3 is 15 amino acids long. The V gene end was trimmed by 5 bases and the J gene end by 4 bases; junction bases not matched to a gene: 6. The CDR3 region has the DNA TGTGCCAGCAGCGGAAGGACTAGCGGGATTTACGAGCAGTACTTC. Amino acids: CASSGRTSGIYEQYF.

This clonotype was recorded at least ten times. The chain links TRBV6-5 to TRBJ1-1; the D is unclear. Germline CDR1 MNHEY, CDR2 SVGAGI. The CDR3 spans 14 residues. V was trimmed by 1 base and J by 2 bases, leaving 8 bases between them. The CDR3 DNA reads as TGTGCCAGCAGTTACTACGGCAGAAACACTGAAGCTTTCTTT. Translating gives CASSYYGRNTEAFF.

This clonotype was seen repeatedly, ten times or more. The rearrangement uses TRBV19 and TRBJ1-4, with unresolved D. This CDR3 spans 14 amino acids. Germline CDR1 reads LNHDA; CDR2 reads SQIVND (reference sequence). V lost 5 bases to trimming and J lost 2 bases, with 9 bases between them. CDR3 loop: CASSRQITNEKLFF. The CDR3 DNA follows: TGTGCCAGTAGTCGGCAGATCACTAATGAAAAACTGTTTTTT.

The rearrangement uses TRBV29-1 and TRBJ2-7; tentative D call: TRBD1 (5 bases). V was trimmed by 2 bases and J by 1 base, leaving 15 bases between them. The CDR3 has 15 amino acids. In germline, CDR1 is SQVTM, CDR2 ANQGSEA. CDR3 amino acids: CSVELGTGRSYEQYF. The CDR3 coding sequence is TGCAGCGTTGAACTTGGAACAGGAAGATCCTACGAGCAGTACTTC.

This clonotype was counted ten times or more. The chain carries TRBV29-1 and TRBJ2-2; D possibly corresponds to TRBD2 (5 bases). Trimming left V 4 bases short and J 5 bases short, with 14 bases between. The V gene's germline CDR1 is SQVTM and CDR2 ANQGSEA. The CDR3 sequence is 14 residues long. The CDR3 sequence is CSVGVRTGTGELFF. In DNA, the CDR3 is TGCAGCGTTGGAGTCAGGACGGGAACCGGGGAGCTGTTTTTT.

This clonotype was seen only a few times. V usage is TRBV6-2 or TRBV6-3 and J usage is TRBJ2-2; no definite D call. With 2 bases removed from V and 4 bases from J, the gap between germline ends came to 8 bases. CDR1 is MNHEY, CDR2 SVGEGT, per germline. The CDR3 sequence is 14 residues long. The CDR3 loop reads CASSYGDVTGELFF. CDR3 sequence (DNA): TGTGCCAGCAGTTACGGGGATGTCACCGGGGAGCTGTTTTTT.